The present TCR beta chain was sequenced within a study of neurological immune-mediated disorders. Study results and limitations: Because no CDR3 amino acid sequences were shared across subjects by expanded clones, private repertoires were suggested in all groups.

The team produced cDNA through 5'RACE using 10-nucleotide random UMIs. From 15-18 subjects, every sequencing run obtained over 190 million TCR-beta sequences. TCRdb re-called the 5' RACE reads with MiXCR, one entry per CDR3 protein. Of about 16,000 distinct CDR3 sequences listed, less than 25% are singletons. This clonotype was seen repeatedly, ten times or more. The antigen is undetermined. Germline assignment: CDR1 SGHTA and CDR2 FQGNSA. This CDR3 is built from 14 residues. The V end was cut by 2 bases, the J end by 3 bases, with 7 bases between. The unsorted libraries originated from 2 million PBMCs kept at -80 C.

This chain links TRBV7-2 with TRBJ2-2, with D possibly TRBD2 on 5 matching bases. The clonotype comes from a man aged 50-59 years in good health. The sample comprised PBMCs. The CDR3 DNA reads as TGTGCCAGCAGCTTATTGCGGGACACCGGGGAGCTGTTTTTT. Residues: CASSLLRDTGELFF.